Shown below are 5 T cell receptor beta chains from a single sample sequenced in a study of PD-1 blockade in classical Hodgkin lymphoma (dated by TCRdb to 2020 to 2021). The time point label, read with the paper, signifies: cycle 1 day 1 (C1D1), immediately before nivolumab initiation. Every trial patient had relapsed following autologous stem cell transplantation, and prior brentuximab vedotin exposure was what differed among cohorts A, B and C. Preparation of the library involved the immunoSEQ multiplex PCR assay. This immuneACCESS table, as held by TCRdb, lists in-frame sequences with V and J called but not all clones. Of the missing ones, under half trace to an unresolved V gene in checked studies; the others have no known cause. The sample has roughly 97,000 clones on record, 65% to 85% of them singletons. The biggest ten clones account for 12% of the sample. Sequenced material: peripheral blood mononuclear cells (PBMCs), taken at baseline. These receptors all come from a human donor with classical Hodgkin lymphoma.

V and J are TRBV7-6 and TRBJ2-7; weak D call: TRBD2 (6 bases). This CDR3 is 14 amino acids long. The germline V gene encodes CDR1 SGHVS and CDR2 FNYEAQ. Trimming removed 2 bases from V and 5 bases from J, with 13 bases in between. The CDR3 bases are TGTGCCAGCAGCTTACCCGGGAGTACCAACGAGCAGTACTTC. This translates into CASSLPGSTNEQYF.

In its sample, this clone was seen once. The rearrangement joins TRBV6-4 to TRBJ2-1, with D hard to call. The CDR3 is 13 residues long. Trimming took off 5 bases at V and 5 bases at J, with 10 bases between the two ends. CDR1 and CDR2 from the germline V gene are MRHNA and SNTAGT. This CDR3 reads CASSSRANNEQFF. In nucleotides, the CDR3 is TGTGCCAGCAGTAGCCGAGCGAACAATGAGCAGTTCTTC.

The rearrangement joins TRBV29-1 to TRBJ1-3; D ambiguous. The germline CDR1 and CDR2 sequences are SQVTM and ANQGSEA. The CDR3 contains 13 residues. Between the trimmed V and J ends, which lost 2 bases and 2 bases, there was a span of 7 bases. CDR3 bases: TGCAGCGTTGAAAGGCAGGCTGGAAACACCATATATTTT. Translating gives CSVERQAGNTIYF.

The chain is built from TRBV27 and TRBJ1-5; the match to TRBD1 covers 11 bases. CDR1 is MNHEY, CDR2 SMNVEV, per germline (reference sequence). There are 15 residues in the CDR3. V shed 6 bases and J 6 bases; nucleotides not matched to a gene: 7. The CDR3 nucleotides are TGTGCCAGCAGCCTGATAGGGACAGGGGGTCAGCCCCAGCATTTT. Protein product: CASSLIGTGGQPQHF.

The chain carries TRBV29-1 and TRBJ2-3; TRBD2 agrees at 7 bases. Per germline, CDR1 SQVTM and CDR2 ANQGSEA. V shed 3 bases and J 8 bases; nucleotides not matched to a gene: 11. CDR3 length equals 14 residues. As DNA, the CDR3 is TGCAGCGTTGAGTTTTTCCTAACGGGAGGTACGCAGTATTTT. It codes for CSVEFFLTGGTQYF.